The 20 T cell receptor beta chains given below trace back to one sample, sequenced in a study of OX40 agonist ivuxolimab in advanced cancers. Using immunoSEQ multiplex PCR, the repertoire was profiled, and TCRdb retains in-frame clones only, with some absent. Here the sample spans roughly 67,000 clones, over 75% being singletons. Sequencing used CD4+ or CD8+ T cells sorted from blood, obtained in a trial of the OX40 agonist ivuxolimab. The source of these receptors is an adult with an advanced solid tumor such as melanoma, head and neck, liver or kidney cancer.

This chain connects TRBV7-9 to TRBJ2-5; the D is unclear. With 5 bases removed from V and 4 bases from J, the gap between germline ends came to 5 bases. The CDR3 is 11 amino acids. CDR1 is SEHNR and CDR2 is FQNEAQ in the germline V gene (reference sequence). The CDR3 DNA reads as TGTGCCAGCAGCCCCCGAGAGACCCAGTACTTC. Encoded protein: CASSPRETQYF.

The chain combines TRBV9 with TRBJ2-1, with TRBD2 identical over 11 bases. V dropped 4 bases and J dropped 4; count of bases not matched to a gene: 10. The CDR3 spans 17 residues. Germline CDR1 reads SGDLS; CDR2 reads YYNGEE. CDR3 in DNA: TGTGCCAGCAGCCCCGAGATCGGGACTAGCGGATACAATGAGCAGTTCTTC. Translating gives CASSPEIGTSGYNEQFF.

The V call is TRBV18, the J call TRBJ2-7; TRBD1 might be the D (6 bases). The V gene's germline CDR1 is KGHSH and CDR2 LQKENI. The CDR3 sequence is 13 residues long. Trimming cost V 5 bases and J 0 bases, with 8 bases left between them. Here the CDR3 reads CASSADSSYEQYF. Written as DNA, the CDR3 is TGTGCCAGCTCAGCGGACAGCTCCTACGAGCAGTACTTC. Filled out from reference TRBV18 and TRBJ2-7, the complete variable domain reads NAGVMQNPRHLVRRRGQEARLRCSPMKGHSHVYWYRQLPEEGLKFMVYLQKENIIDESGMPKERFSAEFPKEGPSILRIQQVVRGDSAAYFCASSADSSYEQYFGPGTRLTVT.

The chain employs TRBV28 and TRBJ2-5; 7 bases map to TRBD1. Germline V gene data show CDR1 as MDHEN and CDR2 as SYDVKM. V was pared by 4 bases and J by 6 bases, with 8 bases of the junction left unmatched. The CDR3 is made up of 14 amino acids. CDR3 DNA sequence: TGTGCCAGCAGTTCTCCGACAGGGACGAAGACCCAGTACTTC. It translates to CASSSPTGTKTQYF.

CDR3 sequence reads: CASSSRTGSSGANVLTF. DNA for the CDR3: TGTGCCAGCAGCTCTAGGACAGGATCCTCTGGGGCCAACGTCCTGACTTTC. V is TRBV7-8 and J is TRBJ2-6; 7 bases align to TRBD1. With 4 bases clipped from V and 0 bases from J, the junction kept 6 bases outside the gene matches. The CDR3 is 17 amino acids. Germline CDR1 reads SGHVS; CDR2 reads FQNEAQ.

This clone was counted once. V usage is TRBV28 and J usage is TRBJ1-3; tentatively, D is TRBD1 (5 bases). Germline CDR1 reads MDHEN; CDR2 reads SYDVKM. V lost 10 bases to trimming and J lost 1 base, with 11 bases between them. This CDR3 region has 13 residues. As DNA, the CDR3 is TGTGCCACCTTGTCAGGGTCTGGAAACACCATATATTTT. Translated: CATLSGSGNTIYF.

As regards this clone: At one boundary the junction diverges from the germline segment, which might be a read error. DNA of the CDR3: TGTGCCAGCAGCCACGGGACAGACTGCATCTTT. This translates into CASSHGTDCIF. This sequence joins TRBV7-2 and TRBJ1-1; 7 bases are shared with TRBD1. The CDR3 contains 11 residues. Germline V gives CDR1 SGHTA, CDR2 FQGNSA.

The chain couples TRBV28 to TRBJ2-3, with 8 bases lining up with TRBD2. Trimming cost V 5 bases and J 0 bases; bases outside gene matches: 4. Germline V gene lookup returns CDR1 MDHEN and CDR2 SYDVKM. This CDR3 is 15 amino acids long. CDR3: CASSPRGASTDTQYF. CDR3 sequence (DNA): TGTGCCAGCAGTCCGCGGGGGGCTAGCACAGATACGCAGTATTTT. Looking up the rest from reference TRBV28 and TRBJ2-3 gives the full variable domain: DVKVTQSSRYLVKRTGEKVFLECVQDMDHENMFWYRQDPGLGLRLIYFSYDVKMKEKGDIPEGYSVSREKKERFSLILESASTNQTSMYLCASSPRGASTDTQYFGPGTRLTVL.

For the CDR3, the DNA is TGTGCCAGCAGCCAGACAGGGCCACTGCCCCAGCATTTT. The encoded protein is CASSQTGPLPQHF. The chain is built from TRBV27 and TRBJ1-5; 7 bases fit TRBD1. The J segment lost 9 bases and the V segment lost 6 bases, leaving 8 bases of the junction unmatched. Looked up from germline, CDR1 is MNHEY and CDR2 is SMNVEV (reference sequence). The CDR3 sequence is 13 residues long.

The chain uses TRBV6-5 and TRBJ2-7, with 11 bases lining up with TRBD2. Germline CDR1 reads MNHEY; CDR2 reads SVGAGI. V shed 5 bases and J 2 bases; nucleotides not matched to a gene: 5. The CDR3 is 15 residues long. The CDR3 sequence: CASSQLAGGTYEQYF. DNA for the CDR3: TGTGCCAGCAGTCAGCTAGCGGGAGGTACCTACGAGCAGTACTTC.

The gene calls are TRBV7-9 and TRBJ2-3; D possibly corresponds to TRBD2 (5 bases). CDR1 and CDR2 (germline): SEHNR, FQNEAQ (reference sequence). The CDR3 totals 17 residues. V was clipped by 4 bases and J by 1 base, with 18 bases between them. CDR3 coding DNA: TGTGCCAGCAGCTCGGCACTGGTATTGGGAGGCACAGATACGCAGTATTTT. This translates into CASSSALVLGGTDTQYF.

The chain has TRBV11-3 and TRBJ1-2; the D is unclear. V was pared by 5 bases and J by 5 bases, with 12 bases between. CDR1 is SGHNT, CDR2 YENEEA, per germline. The CDR3 length is 13 residues. The CDR3 spells CASSMPGGYGYTF. The CDR3 DNA follows: TGTGCCAGCAGCATGCCGGGTGGGTATGGCTACACCTTC.

This rearrangement joins TRBV18 to TRBJ2-5, with 7 bases aligning to TRBD1. The germline V gene encodes CDR1 KGHSH and CDR2 LQKENI. This CDR3 is 14 amino acids long. After removal of 6 bases from V and 4 bases from J, the junction contained 8 bases not matched to a gene. CDR3 in DNA: TGTGCCAGCTCCCAGACAGGGCAGAGAGAGACCCAGTACTTC. It codes for CASSQTGQRETQYF.

V usage is TRBV9 and J usage is TRBJ2-2, with 8 bases that match TRBD2. CDR3 length equals 17 residues. From germline, CDR1 is SGDLS and CDR2 YYNGEE. The V segment lost 3 bases and the J segment 3 bases; nucleotides outside the gene matches: 10. The CDR3 sequence: CASSGEAGVKYTGELFF. For the CDR3, the DNA is TGTGCCAGCAGCGGGGAAGCGGGAGTTAAGTACACCGGGGAGCTGTTTTTT.

V gene TRBV6-1 combines with J gene TRBJ1-1; 9 bases align to TRBD1. Germline V lookup: CDR1 MNHNS, CDR2 SASEGT. After removal of 0 bases from V and 3 bases from J, the junction contained 11 bases not matched to a gene. The CDR3 extends over 18 amino acids. CDR3 nucleotides: TGTGCCAGCAGTGAAGCTCGTCCCGGGACAGGGAGGGACACTGAAGCTTTCTTT. As protein: CASSEARPGTGRDTEAFF.

The chain uses TRBV28 and TRBJ2-6, with D perhaps matching TRBD1 (6 bases). The CDR3 is 16 residues long. Germline-derived CDR1 and CDR2 are MDHEN and SYDVKM. Trimming shortened V by 5 bases and J by 0 bases, and 11 bases separated the two germline ends. CDR3 in amino acids: CASSLWTDSGANVLTF. CDR3 DNA: TGTGCCAGCAGTCTTTGGACAGACTCTGGGGCCAACGTCCTGACTTTC. The variable domain in full, completed from reference TRBV28 and TRBJ2-6, reads DVKVTQSSRYLVKRTGEKVFLECVQDMDHENMFWYRQDPGLGLRLIYFSYDVKMKEKGDIPEGYSVSREKKERFSLILESASTNQTSMYLCASSLWTDSGANVLTFGAGSRLTVL.

The CDR3 loop reads CASSSGGRPQHF. In DNA form, the CDR3 reads TGTGCCAGCAGTTCGGGGGGGCGGCCCCAGCATTTT. The V call is TRBV27, the J call TRBJ1-5; weak D call: TRBD1 (6 bases). The CDR3 has 12 amino acids. Trimming shortened V by 4 bases and J by 9 bases, and 10 bases separated the two germline ends. The germline V gene encodes CDR1 MNHEY and CDR2 SMNVEV (reference sequence).

V usage is TRBV28 and J usage is TRBJ1-2, with a tentative D call TRBD1 (5 bases). Per germline, CDR1 MDHEN and CDR2 SYDVKM. The CDR3 extends over 15 amino acids. The V end lost 2 bases, the J end lost 1 base, and 11 bases lay between the germline ends. CDR3 sequence reads: CASSLRRGYNYGYTF. CDR3 DNA: TGTGCCAGCAGTTTAAGGAGGGGATATAACTATGGCTACACCTTC.

The chain joins TRBV28 to TRBJ2-3; perhaps TRBD1 as D (6 bases). With 3 bases removed from V and 0 bases from J, the gap between germline ends came to 10 bases. Germline lookup yields CDR1 MDHEN and CDR2 SYDVKM. CDR3 length: 15 amino acids. The CDR3 loop reads CASSFGQPSTDTQYF. CDR3 coding DNA: TGTGCCAGCAGTTTCGGACAGCCAAGCACAGATACGCAGTATTTT.

The chain employs TRBV6-5 and TRBJ2-7, with 9 nucleotides matching TRBD1. There are 15 residues in the CDR3. The germline V gene has CDR1 MNHEY and CDR2 SVGAGI. Trimming cost V 6 bases and J 9 bases; bases outside gene matches: 15. The CDR3 is CASRLTGGAPGRQYF. CDR3 coding DNA: TGTGCCAGCAGACTCACAGGGGGCGCCCCCGGGCGGCAGTACTTC.